This T cell receptor (beta chain) was recovered during a study of patients and donors after allogeneic stem cell transplantation. V was pared by 5 bases and J by 8 bases, with 22 bases between. The CDR3 runs 16 residues. CDR1 SGHNT and CDR2 YENEEA come from the germline V gene. TCRdb re-called the RT-PCR reads through MiXCR, storing one row per CDR3 protein. The sample records tens of thousands of distinct CDR3 sequences, about a quarter being singletons. This clonotype was found a few times. The specimen sequenced was blood, either unsorted or a sorted T cell fraction (not recorded which). This chain joins TRBV11-3 and TRBJ2-1, with D perhaps being TRBD1 or TRBD2 (5 bases each). The sequence came from a human donor who was either an allogeneic HSCT recipient or a stem cell or donor lymphocyte infusion donor (not recorded which). It is not recorded whose cells these are; they may come from a transplant donor. The CDR3 nucleotides read TGTGCCAGCAGCCCCCCTGAAGCAGGGAAGAGGGATGAGCAGTTCTTC. Amino acid sequence: CASSPPEAGKRDEQFF.